This entry describes one T cell receptor (beta chain). What it recognizes is unknown. The CDR3 covers 14 residues. Germline loops: CDR1 SQVTM, CDR2 ANQGSEA. With 4 bases clipped from V and 7 bases from J, the junction kept 10 bases outside the gene matches. This specimen belongs to a study of human T cells and chemical hapten exposure. Whole-study context: Patients, largely female, had alopecia areata, totalis or universalis.

TCRdb passed the RACE reads through MiXCR, listing each CDR3 protein once. The table includes about 190,000 distinct CDR3 sequences, around 25% detected once. Time point of the sample: patch test 3, about 24 weeks after DPC sensitization. The treatment is: therapeutic diphenylcyclopropenone sensitization with weekly scalp DPC. It was from unfractionated whole blood that total RNA was extracted. Overall study results and limits: TCRs at high frequency, those above 1 in 1000, did not change with DPC sensitization.

V usage is TRBV29-1 and J usage is TRBJ2-1, with 7 bases aligning to TRBD1. The source is a woman aged 35 to 49 with alopecia areata. Some clones in this sample may be carry-over from other donors' samples. The sequencing here drew on whole blood, taken in connection with sensitization to the hapten diphenylcyclopropenone (DPC). The CDR3 DNA sequence: TGCAGCGTTGGTCCAGGGGGTAGTACTAATGAGCAGTTCTTC. Translated: CSVGPGGSTNEQFF.